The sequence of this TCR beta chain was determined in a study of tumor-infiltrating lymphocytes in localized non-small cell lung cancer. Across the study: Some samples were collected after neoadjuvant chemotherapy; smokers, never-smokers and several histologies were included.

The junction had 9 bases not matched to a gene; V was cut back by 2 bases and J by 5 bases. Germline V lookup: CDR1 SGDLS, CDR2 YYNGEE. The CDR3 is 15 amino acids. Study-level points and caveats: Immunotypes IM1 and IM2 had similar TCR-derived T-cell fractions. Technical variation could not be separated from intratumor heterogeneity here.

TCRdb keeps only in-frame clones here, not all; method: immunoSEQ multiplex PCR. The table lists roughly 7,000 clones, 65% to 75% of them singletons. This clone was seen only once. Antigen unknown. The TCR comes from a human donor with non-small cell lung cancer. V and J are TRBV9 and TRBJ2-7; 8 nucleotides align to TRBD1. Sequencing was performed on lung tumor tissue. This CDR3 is CASSVDGQGMNEQYF. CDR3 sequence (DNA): TGTGCCAGCAGCGTTGACGGACAGGGAATGAACGAGCAGTACTTC.